The sequence of this T cell receptor (beta chain) was determined in a study of shared clonotypes between healthy human individuals. Naive CD8 cells, CD45RO-negative and positively selected for CCR7, excluded terminally differentiated effector memory CD45RA+ cells. Repertoires were generated with immunoSEQ multiplex PCR, while TCRdb's copy carries only in-frame clones and drops some. The sample yields 550,000 to 600,000 clones, roughly 98% seen once. This sequence originates from a man younger than 40 in good health. The sample taken for sequencing was naive CD8+ T cells sorted from blood.

CDR3 nucleotide sequence: TGTGCCAGCAGTTATGGGCTAGTCAACGAGCAGTACTTC. Its protein is CASSYGLVNEQYF. This chain connects TRBV27 to TRBJ2-7; D call uncertain. Germline V CDR1 and CDR2: MNHEY, SMNVEV (reference sequence). The CDR3 is 13 amino acids. The V and J ends lost 4 bases and 5 bases respectively, with 12 bases between them.